This passage covers 12 T cell receptor beta chains from one sample sequenced in a study of control samples from healthy donors and cancer patients. TCRdb keeps only in-frame clones here, not all; method: immunoSEQ multiplex PCR. The sample contains about 160,000 clones, roughly 94% of which appear only once. The sample taken for sequencing was PBMCs. The source of these receptors is a man in his sixties with colorectal cancer.

The chain couples TRBV2 to TRBJ1-1, with no clear D. The V end lost 1 base, the J end lost 3 bases, and 6 bases lay between the germline ends. CDR1 is SNHLY and CDR2 is FYNNEI in the germline V gene. The length of the CDR3 is 13 residues. CDR3 sequence reads: CASSEGPHTEAFF. The CDR3 region has the DNA TGTGCCAGCAGTGAAGGGCCCCACACTGAAGCTTTCTTT.

V and J are TRBV5-1 and TRBJ2-6; possible D gene TRBD2, 6 bases. The length of the CDR3 is 19 residues. Germline loops: CDR1 SGHRS, CDR2 YFSETQ. Trimming removed 0 bases from V and 0 bases from J, with 16 bases in between. The CDR3 is CASSLGFGGLYSGANVLTF. CDR3 coding DNA: TGCGCCAGCAGCTTGGGTTTCGGGGGTCTATACTCTGGGGCCAACGTCCTGACTTTC.

This clone was seen only once. The chain is built from TRBV19 and TRBJ2-5; 11 bases match TRBD2. The CDR3 consists of 13 residues. J gave up 7 bases and V 8 bases, and 6 bases lay outside the gene matches. Per germline, CDR1 LNHDA and CDR2 SQIVND (reference sequence). The CDR3 DNA is TGTGCCAGTGGGACTAGCGGCTCGGGGACCCAGTACTTC. The encoded protein is CASGTSGSGTQYF. Full variable domain (rest looked up from reference TRBV19 and TRBJ2-5): DGGITQSPKYLFRKEGQNVTLSCEQNLNHDAMYWYRQDPGQGLRLIYYSQIVNDFQKGDIAEGYSVSREKKESFPLTVTSAQKNPTAFYLCASGTSGSGTQYFGPGTRLLVL.

This sequence joins TRBV19 and TRBJ2-1, with D possibly being TRBD1 (5 bases). Trimming cost V 6 bases and J 7 bases, with 22 bases left between them. Germline assignment: CDR1 LNHDA and CDR2 SQIVND (reference sequence). The CDR3 is 16 amino acids. CDR3 coding DNA: TGTGCCAGTAGCAAACGGCCCCGAACAGGTTTGAATGAGCAGTTCTTC. Protein product: CASSKRPRTGLNEQFF. The full variable domain, with the rest looked up from reference TRBV19 and TRBJ2-1, is DGGITQSPKYLFRKEGQNVTLSCEQNLNHDAMYWYRQDPGQGLRLIYYSQIVNDFQKGDIAEGYSVSREKKESFPLTVTSAQKNPTAFYLCASSKRPRTGLNEQFFGPGTRLTVL.

J is TRBJ1-6 and V is TRBV14, with D hard to call. This CDR3 comprises 15 residues. Germline CDR1 is SGHDN and CDR2 is FVKESK. Trimming pared 1 base from V and 9 bases from J, leaving 13 bases between. For the CDR3, the DNA is TGTGCCAGCAGCCAAGCCACGGCTTCAGTTTCACCCCTCCACTTT. It translates to CASSQATASVSPLHF.

This clone was observed once. J is TRBJ2-2 and V is TRBV11-2; either TRBD1 or TRBD2 may supply D (6 bases each). This CDR3 region has 15 residues. Trimming removed 2 bases from V and 3 bases from J, with 10 bases in between. The germline V gene has CDR1 SGHAT and CDR2 FQNNGV. The chain's CDR3 is CASSLYREDTGELFF. CDR3 in DNA: TGTGCCAGCAGCTTATACAGGGAGGACACCGGGGAGCTGTTTTTT.

The rearrangement uses TRBV10-1 and TRBJ2-7; 9 positions match TRBD1. V lost 4 bases, J lost 6 bases, and 4 bases stayed unmatched. The CDR3 covers 13 residues. CDR1 and CDR2 (germline): WNHNN, SYGVQD (reference sequence). The CDR3 is CASSAGQGREQYF. For the CDR3, the DNA is TGCGCCAGCAGTGCCGGACAGGGGCGCGAGCAGTACTTC.

This sequence joins TRBV30 and TRBJ2-2, with D tentatively TRBD2 (6 bases). The CDR3 loop spans 13 amino acids. The germline V and J ends were trimmed by 4 bases and 4 bases, with 10 bases remaining between them. CDR1 and CDR2 from the germline V gene are GTSNPN and SVGIG (reference sequence). CDR3 in DNA: TGTGCCTGGAACGGGGGAGGCACCGGGGAGCTGTTTTTT. This codes for CAWNGGGTGELFF.

This clone was recorded only once. The chain links TRBV2 to TRBJ2-7; D perhaps matches TRBD1 (6 bases). Per germline, CDR1 SNHLY and CDR2 FYNNEI. CDR3 length: 14 residues. Trimming left V 4 bases short and J 2 bases short, with 12 bases between. The CDR3 nucleotides are TGTGCCAGCAGTGTGGCAGGGGCGACCTACGAGCAGTACTTC. It yields the protein CASSVAGATYEQYF.

The chain carries TRBV19 and TRBJ1-4; D may be TRBD1 (5 bases). Trimming removed 5 bases at V and 6 bases at J, with 19 bases between. CDR1 and CDR2 from the germline V gene are LNHDA and SQIVND (reference sequence). CDR3 size: 16 residues. CDR3 coding DNA: TGTGCCAGTAGTGGGGCGCGGGTAGCGCTTTATGAAAAACTGTTTTTT. Translation: CASSGARVALYEKLFF.

The rearrangement uses TRBV19 and TRBJ1-5; no definite D call. Germline V gene lookup returns CDR1 LNHDA and CDR2 SQIVND (reference sequence). The ends were cut back, 5 bases at V and 1 base at J, with 6 bases in the middle. The CDR3 contains 13 residues. The chain's CDR3 is CASSRESNQPQHF. The CDR3 DNA reads TGTGCCAGTAGTCGGGAGAGCAATCAGCCCCAGCATTTT.

The chain combines TRBV5-1 with TRBJ1-4; D gene unclear. CDR3 length: 13 amino acids. The V and J ends lost 5 bases and 7 bases respectively, with 12 bases between them. CDR1 and CDR2 (germline): SGHRS, YFSETQ. This chain's CDR3 is CASSLESGEKLFF. CDR3 coding DNA: TGCGCCAGCAGTCTGGAAAGCGGTGAAAAACTGTTTTTT.